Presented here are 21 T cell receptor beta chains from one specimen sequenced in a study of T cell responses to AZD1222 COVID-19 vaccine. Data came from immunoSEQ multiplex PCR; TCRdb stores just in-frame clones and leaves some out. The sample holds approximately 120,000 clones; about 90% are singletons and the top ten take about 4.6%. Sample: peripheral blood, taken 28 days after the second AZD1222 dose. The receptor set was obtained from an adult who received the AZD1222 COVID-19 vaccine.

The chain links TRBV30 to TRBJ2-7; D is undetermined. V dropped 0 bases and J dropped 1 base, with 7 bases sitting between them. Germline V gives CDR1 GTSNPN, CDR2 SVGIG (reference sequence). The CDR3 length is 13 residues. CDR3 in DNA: TGTGCCTGGAGTGTGCTGAGGTCCTACGAGCAGTACTTC. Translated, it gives CAWSVLRSYEQYF.

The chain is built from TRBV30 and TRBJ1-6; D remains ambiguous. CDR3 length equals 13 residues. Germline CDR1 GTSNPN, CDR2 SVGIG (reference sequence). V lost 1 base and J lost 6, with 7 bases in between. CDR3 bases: TGTGCCTGGAGTGGGAACATTAATTCACCCCTCCACTTT. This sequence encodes CAWSGNINSPLHF.

CDR3 region: CASSWGAAGTSGTSSYNEQFF. For the CDR3, the DNA is TGCGCCAGCAGCTGGGGGGCCGCCGGGACTAGCGGGACGAGCTCCTACAATGAGCAGTTCTTC. The chain combines TRBV5-1 with TRBJ2-1; 13 nucleotides agree with TRBD2. Germline V gives CDR1 SGHRS, CDR2 YFSETQ. This CDR3 comprises 21 residues. V was clipped by 3 bases and J by 0 bases; unmatched bases: 15.

The CDR3 protein is CASSPGGTSSNEQFF. CDR3 DNA: TGTGCCAGCAGCCCAGGAGGGACTTCAAGCAATGAGCAGTTCTTC. This chain uses TRBV9 with TRBJ2-1, with D perhaps matching TRBD2 (6 bases). Trimming cost V 4 bases and J 6 bases, with 17 bases left between them. This CDR3 contains 15 residues. The germline CDR1 and CDR2 sequences are SGDLS and YYNGEE.

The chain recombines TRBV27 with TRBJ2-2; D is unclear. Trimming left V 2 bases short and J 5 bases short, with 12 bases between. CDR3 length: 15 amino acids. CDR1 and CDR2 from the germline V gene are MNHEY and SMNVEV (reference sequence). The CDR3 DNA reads TGTGCCAGCAGTTTAATCGACAAGAGGACCGGGGAGCTGTTTTTT. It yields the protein CASSLIDKRTGELFF.

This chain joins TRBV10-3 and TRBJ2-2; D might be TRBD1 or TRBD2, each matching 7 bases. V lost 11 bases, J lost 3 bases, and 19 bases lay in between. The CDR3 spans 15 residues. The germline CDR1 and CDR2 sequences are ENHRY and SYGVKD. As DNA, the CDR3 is TGTGCCTCCGGGGGGACAGCCTCATACACCGGGGAGCTGTTTTTT. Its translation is CASGGTASYTGELFF.

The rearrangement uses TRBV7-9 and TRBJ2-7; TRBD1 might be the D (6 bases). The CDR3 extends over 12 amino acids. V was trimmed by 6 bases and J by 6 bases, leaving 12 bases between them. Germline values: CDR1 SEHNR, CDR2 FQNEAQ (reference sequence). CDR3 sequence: CASRGGQTEQYF. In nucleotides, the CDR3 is TGTGCCAGCAGGGGCGGACAGACCGAGCAGTACTTC.

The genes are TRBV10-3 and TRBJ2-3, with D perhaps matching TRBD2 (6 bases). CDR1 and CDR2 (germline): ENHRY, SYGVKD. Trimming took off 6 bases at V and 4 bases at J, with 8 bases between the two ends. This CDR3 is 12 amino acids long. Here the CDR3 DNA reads TGTGCCATCAGGGGGGGAGCAGATACGCAGTATTTT. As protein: CAIRGGADTQYF.

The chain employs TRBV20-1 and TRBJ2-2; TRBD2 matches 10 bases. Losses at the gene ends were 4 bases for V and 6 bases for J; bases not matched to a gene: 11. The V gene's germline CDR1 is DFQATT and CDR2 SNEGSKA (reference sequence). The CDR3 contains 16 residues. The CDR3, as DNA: TGCAGTGCTACTGAAGGGGCTAGCGGGAGAGCCGGGGAGCTGTTTTTT. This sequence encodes CSATEGASGRAGELFF.

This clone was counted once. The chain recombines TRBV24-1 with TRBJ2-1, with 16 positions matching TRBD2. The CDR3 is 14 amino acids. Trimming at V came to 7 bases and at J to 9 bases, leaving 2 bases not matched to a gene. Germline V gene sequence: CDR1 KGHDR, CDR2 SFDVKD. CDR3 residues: CATRGTSGRGEQFF. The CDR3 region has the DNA TGTGCCACCAGGGGGACTAGCGGGAGGGGTGAGCAGTTCTTC.

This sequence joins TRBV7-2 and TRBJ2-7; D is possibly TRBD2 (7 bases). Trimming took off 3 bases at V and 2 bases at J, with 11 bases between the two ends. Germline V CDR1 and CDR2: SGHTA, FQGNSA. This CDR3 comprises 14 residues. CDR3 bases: TGTGCCAGCAGCTTGGAGGGGGGGGCCTACGAGCAGTACTTC. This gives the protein CASSLEGGAYEQYF.

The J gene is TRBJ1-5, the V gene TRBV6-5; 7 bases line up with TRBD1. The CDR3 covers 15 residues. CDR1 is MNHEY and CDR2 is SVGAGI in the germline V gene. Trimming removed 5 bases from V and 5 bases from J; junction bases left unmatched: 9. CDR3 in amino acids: CASSRFRQGYQPQHF. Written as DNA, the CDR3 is TGTGCCAGCAGTCGCTTTAGACAGGGCTATCAGCCCCAGCATTTT.

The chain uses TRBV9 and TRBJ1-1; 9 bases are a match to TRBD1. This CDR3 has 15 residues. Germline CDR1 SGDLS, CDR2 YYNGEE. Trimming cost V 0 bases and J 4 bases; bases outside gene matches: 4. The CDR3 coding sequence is TGTGCCAGCAGCGTAGGGGGACAGGGTTCCACTGAAGCTTTCTTT. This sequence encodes CASSVGGQGSTEAFF.

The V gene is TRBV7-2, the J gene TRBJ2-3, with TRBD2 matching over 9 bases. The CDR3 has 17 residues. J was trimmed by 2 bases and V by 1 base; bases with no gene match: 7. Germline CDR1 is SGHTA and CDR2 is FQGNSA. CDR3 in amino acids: CASSLVGAGGDTDTQYF. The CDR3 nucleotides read TGTGCCAGCAGCTTAGTAGGAGCGGGAGGTGACACAGATACGCAGTATTTT.

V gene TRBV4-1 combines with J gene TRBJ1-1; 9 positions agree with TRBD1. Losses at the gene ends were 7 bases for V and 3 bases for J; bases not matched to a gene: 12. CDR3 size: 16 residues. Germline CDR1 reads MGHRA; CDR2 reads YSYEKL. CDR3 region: CASTISPGQGDTEAFF. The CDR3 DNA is TGCGCCAGCACGATATCACCGGGACAGGGTGACACTGAAGCTTTCTTT.

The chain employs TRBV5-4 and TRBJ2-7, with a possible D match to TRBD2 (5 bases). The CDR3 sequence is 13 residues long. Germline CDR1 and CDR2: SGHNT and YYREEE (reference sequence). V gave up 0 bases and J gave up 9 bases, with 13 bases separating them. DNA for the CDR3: TGTGCCAGCAGCTTGGTTGAGGGTCCTACGCAGTACTTC. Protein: CASSLVEGPTQYF.

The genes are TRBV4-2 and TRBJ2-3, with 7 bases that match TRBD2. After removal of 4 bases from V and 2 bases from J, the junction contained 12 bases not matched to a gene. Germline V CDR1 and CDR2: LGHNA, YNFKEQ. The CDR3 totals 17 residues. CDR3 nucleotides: TGTGCCAGCAGCCTGACTGGCGGGAGAGGGACCACAGATACGCAGTATTTT. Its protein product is CASSLTGGRGTTDTQYF.

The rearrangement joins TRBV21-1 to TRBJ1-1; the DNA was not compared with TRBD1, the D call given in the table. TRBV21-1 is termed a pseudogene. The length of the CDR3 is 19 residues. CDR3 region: CASSKAVSRTGQLNTEAFF. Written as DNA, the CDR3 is TGTGCCAGCAGCAAAGCGGTAAGCAGAACGGGACAGCTGAACACTGAAGCTTTCTTT.

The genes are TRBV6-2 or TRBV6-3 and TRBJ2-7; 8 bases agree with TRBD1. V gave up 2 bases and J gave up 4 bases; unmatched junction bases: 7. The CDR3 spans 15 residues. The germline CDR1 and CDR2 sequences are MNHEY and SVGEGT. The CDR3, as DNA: TGTGCCAGCAGTTACCCGGGACAGGTTGGATACGAGCAGTACTTC. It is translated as CASSYPGQVGYEQYF.

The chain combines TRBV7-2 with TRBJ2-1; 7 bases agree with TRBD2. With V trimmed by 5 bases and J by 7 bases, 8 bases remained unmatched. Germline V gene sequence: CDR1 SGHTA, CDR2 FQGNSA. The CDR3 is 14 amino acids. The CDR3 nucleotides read TGTGCCAGCAGCCGTGCGAGCGGGGAGAATGAGCAGTTCTTC. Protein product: CASSRASGENEQFF.

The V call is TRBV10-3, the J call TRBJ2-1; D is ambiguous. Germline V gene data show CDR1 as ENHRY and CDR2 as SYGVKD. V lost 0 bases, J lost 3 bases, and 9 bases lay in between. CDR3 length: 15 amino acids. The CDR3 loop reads CAISESSGLYNEQFF. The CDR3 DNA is TGTGCCATCAGTGAGTCATCCGGGCTCTACAATGAGCAGTTCTTC.